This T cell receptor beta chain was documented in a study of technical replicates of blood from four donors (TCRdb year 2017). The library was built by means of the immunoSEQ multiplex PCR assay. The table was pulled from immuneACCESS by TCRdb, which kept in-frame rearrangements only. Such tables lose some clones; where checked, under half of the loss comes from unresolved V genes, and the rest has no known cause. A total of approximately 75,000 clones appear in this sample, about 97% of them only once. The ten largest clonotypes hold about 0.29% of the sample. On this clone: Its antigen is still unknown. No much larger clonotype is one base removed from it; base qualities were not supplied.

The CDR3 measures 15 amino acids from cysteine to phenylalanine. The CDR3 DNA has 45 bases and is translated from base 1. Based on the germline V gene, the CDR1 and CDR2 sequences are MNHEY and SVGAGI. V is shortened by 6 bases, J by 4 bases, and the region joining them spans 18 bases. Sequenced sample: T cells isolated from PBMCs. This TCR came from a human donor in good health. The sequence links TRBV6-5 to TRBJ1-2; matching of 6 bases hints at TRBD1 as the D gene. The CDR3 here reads CASRYHDRFPYGYTF. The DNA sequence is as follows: TGTGCCAGCAGATATCATGACAGGTTCCCCTATGGCTACACCTTC.